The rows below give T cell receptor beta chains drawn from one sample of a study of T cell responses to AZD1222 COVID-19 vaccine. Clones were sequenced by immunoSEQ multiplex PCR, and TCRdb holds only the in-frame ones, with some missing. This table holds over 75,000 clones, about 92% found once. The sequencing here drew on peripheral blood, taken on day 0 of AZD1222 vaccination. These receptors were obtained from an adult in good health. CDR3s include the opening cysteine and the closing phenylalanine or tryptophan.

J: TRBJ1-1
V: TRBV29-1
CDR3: CSVVSGTGRSRAFF

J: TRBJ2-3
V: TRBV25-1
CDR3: CASNRGGGVADTQYF

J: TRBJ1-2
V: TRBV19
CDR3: CASLGRTRGNTNYGYTF

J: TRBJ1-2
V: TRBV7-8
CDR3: CASSPNPAGQGFGYTF

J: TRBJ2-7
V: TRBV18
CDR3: CASSPLDNSYEQYF

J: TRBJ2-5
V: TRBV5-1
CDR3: CASSLAGRTQLETQYF

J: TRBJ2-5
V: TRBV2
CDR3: CASSLGTSGPGTQYF

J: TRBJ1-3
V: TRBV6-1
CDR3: CASSEPASYLLYF

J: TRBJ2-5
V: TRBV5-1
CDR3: CASSRYSGRQETQYF

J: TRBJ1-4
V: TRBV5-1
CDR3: CASRPGTREKLFF

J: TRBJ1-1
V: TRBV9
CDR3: CASSVDRGRGTEAFF

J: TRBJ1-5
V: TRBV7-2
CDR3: CASSWGQGSNQPQHF

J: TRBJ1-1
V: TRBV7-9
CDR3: CASSLPTGGAGTEAFF

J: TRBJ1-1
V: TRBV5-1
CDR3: CASARDTVTNTEAFF

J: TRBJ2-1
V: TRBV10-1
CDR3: CASSAGMQQFF

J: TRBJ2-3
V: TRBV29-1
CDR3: CSVGQARTDTQYF

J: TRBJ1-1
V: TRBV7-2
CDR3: CASSPAGTDFNTEAFF

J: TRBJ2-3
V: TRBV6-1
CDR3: CASSDSLAGGTSTDTQYF

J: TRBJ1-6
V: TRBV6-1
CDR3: CASSELQGPPLHF

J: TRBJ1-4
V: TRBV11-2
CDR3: CASSPTGSREYEKLFF

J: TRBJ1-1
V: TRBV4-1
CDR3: CASSQERKNRNTEAFF

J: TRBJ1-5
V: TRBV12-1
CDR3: CASSPLGGYNQPQHF

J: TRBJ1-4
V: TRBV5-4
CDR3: CASSLGWEEKLFF

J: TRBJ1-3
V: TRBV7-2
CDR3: CASSLVGERGRNTIYF

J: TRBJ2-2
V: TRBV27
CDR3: CASSPVPGGLFF

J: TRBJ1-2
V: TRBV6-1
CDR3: CASSEGTGPYYGYTF

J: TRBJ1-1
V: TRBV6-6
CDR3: CASILQGLNTEAFF

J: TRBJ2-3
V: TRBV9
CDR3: CASSVSTDTQYF

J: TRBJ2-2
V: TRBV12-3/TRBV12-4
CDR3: CASSFNTGELFF

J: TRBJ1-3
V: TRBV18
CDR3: CASSSQGIGGNTIYF

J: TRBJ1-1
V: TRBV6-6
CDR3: CASSQQGPEAFF

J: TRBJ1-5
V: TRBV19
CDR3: CASSIGVRQGGQPQHF

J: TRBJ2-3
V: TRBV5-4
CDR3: CASSSIAGGPADTQYF

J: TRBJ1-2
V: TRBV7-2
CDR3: CASSLEAGNYGYTF

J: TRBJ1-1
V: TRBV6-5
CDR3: CASSKGDRANTEAFF

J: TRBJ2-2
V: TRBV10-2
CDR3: CASSTGTAVNTGELFF

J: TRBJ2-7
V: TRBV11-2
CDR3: CASSLVYQGGYEQYF

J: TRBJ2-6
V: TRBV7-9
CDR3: CASSLGTGSGANVLTF

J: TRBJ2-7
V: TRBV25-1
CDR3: CASRGTLGEQYF

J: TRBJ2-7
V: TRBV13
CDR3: CASSSRTGTFHEQYF

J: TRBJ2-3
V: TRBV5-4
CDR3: CASSPGLAGVDTQYF

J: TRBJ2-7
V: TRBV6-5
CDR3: CASSPVGGNEQYF

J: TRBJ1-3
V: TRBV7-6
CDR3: CASSLSSSSGNTIYF

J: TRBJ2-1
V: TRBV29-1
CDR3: CSGGGVEQFF

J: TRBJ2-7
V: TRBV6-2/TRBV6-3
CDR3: CASSYPAGLTYEQYF

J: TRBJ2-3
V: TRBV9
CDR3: CASSAQGDMDTDTQYF

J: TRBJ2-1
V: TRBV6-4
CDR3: CASSVSWSDEQFF

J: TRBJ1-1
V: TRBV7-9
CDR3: CASTNRGVANTEAFF

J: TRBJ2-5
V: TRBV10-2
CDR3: CATLENQGVRETQYF